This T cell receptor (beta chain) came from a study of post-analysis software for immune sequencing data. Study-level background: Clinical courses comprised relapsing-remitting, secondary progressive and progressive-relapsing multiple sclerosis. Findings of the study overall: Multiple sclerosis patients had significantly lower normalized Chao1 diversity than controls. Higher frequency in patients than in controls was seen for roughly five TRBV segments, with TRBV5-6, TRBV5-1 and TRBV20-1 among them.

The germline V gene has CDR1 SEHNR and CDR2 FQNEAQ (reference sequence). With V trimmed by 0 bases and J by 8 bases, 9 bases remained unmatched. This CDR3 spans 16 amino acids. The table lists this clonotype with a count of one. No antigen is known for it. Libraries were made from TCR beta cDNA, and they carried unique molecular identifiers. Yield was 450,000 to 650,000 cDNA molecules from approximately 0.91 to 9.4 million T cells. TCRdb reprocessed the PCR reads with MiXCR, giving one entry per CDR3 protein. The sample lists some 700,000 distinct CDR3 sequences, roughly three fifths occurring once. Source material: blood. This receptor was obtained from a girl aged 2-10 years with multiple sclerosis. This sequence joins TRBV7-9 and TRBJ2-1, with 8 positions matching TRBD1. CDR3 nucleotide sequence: TGTGCCAGCAGCTTAGCGCCAGGGGGCGCAGGGGATGAGCAGTTCTTC. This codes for CASSLAPGGAGDEQFF.